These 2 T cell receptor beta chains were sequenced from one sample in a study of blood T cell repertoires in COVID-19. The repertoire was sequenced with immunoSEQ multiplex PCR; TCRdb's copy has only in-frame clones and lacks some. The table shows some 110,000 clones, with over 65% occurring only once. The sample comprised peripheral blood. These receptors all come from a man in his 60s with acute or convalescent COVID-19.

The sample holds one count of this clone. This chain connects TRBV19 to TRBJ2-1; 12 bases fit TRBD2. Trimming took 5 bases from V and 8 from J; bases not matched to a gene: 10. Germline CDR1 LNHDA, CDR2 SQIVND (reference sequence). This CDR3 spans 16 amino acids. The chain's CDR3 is CASSFRRLAGVDEQFF. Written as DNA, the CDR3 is TGTGCCAGTAGTTTCAGAAGACTAGCGGGAGTTGATGAGCAGTTCTTC.

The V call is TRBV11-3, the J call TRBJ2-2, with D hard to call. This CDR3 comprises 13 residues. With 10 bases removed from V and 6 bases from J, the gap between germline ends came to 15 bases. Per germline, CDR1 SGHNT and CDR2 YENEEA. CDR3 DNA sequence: TGTGCCACCACCCCTGTTCGGGCCGGGGAGCTGTTTTTT. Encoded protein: CATTPVRAGELFF. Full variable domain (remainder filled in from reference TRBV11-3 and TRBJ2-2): EAGVVQSPRYKIIEKKQPVAFWCNPISGHNTLYWYLQNLGQGPELLIRYENEEAVDDSQLPKDRFSAERLKGVDSTLKIQPAELGDSAVYLCATTPVRAGELFFGEGSRLTVL.